This T cell receptor (beta chain) was identified during a study of blood T cell repertoires in COVID-19 (dated by TCRdb to the early 2020s). With regard to the full study: Samples covering the acute and convalescent phases of COVID-19 were provided by collaborators in the United States, Italy and Spain. Deeply sampled blood TCRbeta repertoires from subjects exposed to, actively infected with, or recovered from COVID-19 were included in the dataset. Where available, HLA class I and class II types were taken from metadata supplied by the sample provider and were not determined by assay-based typing. The prospective study material was composed of cDNA or gDNA derived from T cells, B-cell-depleted T cells, or PBMCs. The repertoires were made available in a free public database intended to serve as a resource for research on the immune response to SARS-CoV-2. The sample metadata nearly always contained a de-identified subject ID, COVID-19 status, age in years and sex. Samples came from the ongoing ImmuneRACE study (first 160 participants) plus 1,254 subjects from 6 global collaborators.

TCRbeta CDR3 regions were amplified from genomic DNA by means of the immunoSEQ Assay, a bias-controlled multiplex PCR. The published analysis was carried out like this. The number of nucleated cells in each sample was estimated by amplification of reference gene primers within the assay. To quantify the absolute abundance of each unique TCRbeta CDR3 rearrangement, sequence reads were collapsed and filtered. Productive Simpson clonality was computed per sample as the square root of Simpson's diversity index over productive rearrangements. This immuneACCESS table, as held by TCRdb, lists in-frame sequences with V and J called but not all clones. Of the missing ones, under half trace to an unresolved V gene in checked studies; the others have no known cause. V, J and clone size are those of that table, while D and trimming were read from the DNA. This sample gives approximately 480,000 clones in total; roughly 87% of them show up just once. Together, the top ten hold around 0.7% of the sample.

Trimming accounts for 2 bases at V and 3 bases at J, while the number of junction bases matched to no gene is 12. For CDR1 and CDR2, the germline V gene lists MDHEN and SYDVKM. CDR3 length: 17 amino acids, cysteine to phenylalanine. Of all the DNA, just the CDR3 is kept, 51 bases in frame from base 1. Study-wide findings and limitations: How much clinical and demographic metadata was included differed by source and by participant, and the metadata was provided uncurated.

Enrolling through a virtual design, the prospective study's participants ranged in age from roughly 18 to 89 years and lived across roughly 24 United States geographic areas. In the prospective study, cohorts were assigned on the basis of participant-reported clinical history obtained from a screening survey and a study questionnaire. ImmuneRACE Cohort 3 recovered participants were defined by two consecutive negative NP/OP PCR tests, healthcare professional clearance, or symptom resolution. Each participant in the prospective study had whole blood, serum and a nasopharyngeal or oropharyngeal swab collected by mobile phlebotomists. Additional blood draws and questionnaires over an approximately two-month period could optionally be provided by prospective study participants. Prospective study blood samples were shipped either frozen or at room temperature before DNA extraction. To note about this clone: Its antigen is currently not known. No much larger clone exists at a distance of one base, and base qualities are not known.

Here the chain combines TRBV28 and TRBJ1-1; TRBD1 aligns with 7 central bases. Material for sequencing was PBMCs or T cells enriched from blood (not recorded which). The receptor was derived from a young woman who had recovered from COVID-19. The sequenced DNA is TGTGCCAGCAGTTTACTCTTTCCACAGGGGCTAGACACTGAAGCTTTCTTT. Its product reads: CASSLLFPQGLDTEAFF.